The clone carrying this T cell receptor (beta chain) was seen many times. What it binds is not known. This sample was taken from a study of breast tumors, draining lymph nodes, adjacent tissues. Study-level results: Data fit most tumor T cells coming from lymph node, expanding in tumor. Data only fit, rather than demonstrated, lymph node origin of most tumor T cells.

Axillary draining lymph nodes of breast cancer patients supplied the node samples. There are 17 residues in the CDR3. The germline V gene has CDR1 SEHNR and CDR2 FQNEAQ (reference sequence). V was cut by 1 base and J by 2 bases, with 16 bases left in between. TCRdb redid the calling of the multiplex PCR reads with MiXCR, one entry per CDR3 protein. The sample shows some 100,000 distinct CDR3 sequences, 21% of them seen only once. The J gene is TRBJ2-3, the V gene TRBV7-9; TRBD1 is a possible D gene (8 bases). The receptor comes from a female donor with breast cancer. Some clones in this sample may be carry-over from other donors' samples. What was sequenced was axillary lymph node tissue. The CDR3 loop reads CASSLGEGTGDTDTQYF. CDR3 coding DNA: TGTGCCAGCAGCTTAGGGGAGGGGACAGGAGACACAGATACGCAGTATTTT.